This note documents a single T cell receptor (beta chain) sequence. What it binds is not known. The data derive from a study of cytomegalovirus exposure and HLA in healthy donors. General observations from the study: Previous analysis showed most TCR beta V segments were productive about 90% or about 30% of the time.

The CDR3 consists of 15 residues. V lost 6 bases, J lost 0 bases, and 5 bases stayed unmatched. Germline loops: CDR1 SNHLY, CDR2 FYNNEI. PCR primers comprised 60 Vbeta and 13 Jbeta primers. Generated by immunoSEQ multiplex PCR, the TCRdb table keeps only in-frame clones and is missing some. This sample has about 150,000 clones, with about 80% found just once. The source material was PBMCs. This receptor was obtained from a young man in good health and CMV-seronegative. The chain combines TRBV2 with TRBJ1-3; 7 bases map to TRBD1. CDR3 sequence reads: CASRVDRDSGNTIYF. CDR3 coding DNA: TGTGCCAGCAGAGTAGACAGGGACTCTGGAAACACCATATATTTT.